A selection of T cell receptor beta chains follows, all from one sample in a study of T cells in Graves' hyperthyroidism and ophthalmopathy. One entry per CDR3 protein, called by TCRdb with MiXCR from the multiplex PCR reads. The data contain more than 300,000 distinct CDR3 sequences, approximately 15% of them singletons. The material sequenced was blood. Receptors were obtained from a woman in her thirties with Graves' hyperthyroidism. Each CDR3 is given with its conserved first and last residue. The order of the fields is V gene, clone size, D gene, J gene, CDR3 protein, CDR3 DNA. A D gene is named only where the DNA matches it firmly. Not every row has a clone size; where given, it reads once, few, many or a size class.

V: TRBV20-1; size: many; D: -; J: TRBJ2-5; CDR3: CSAHRRGLQETQYF; DNA: TGCAGTGCCCACAGACGGGGACTCCAAGAGACCCAGTACTTC
V: TRBV6-2/TRBV6-3; size: -; D: TRBD2; J: TRBJ2-5; CDR3: CAVGTSGQQGTQYF; DNA: TGTGCCGTCGGGACTAGCGGGCAGCAAGGGACCCAGTACTTC
V: TRBV5-8; size: many; D: -; J: TRBJ1-5; CDR3: CASSLAGVSAPQHF; DNA: TGTGCCAGCAGCTTGGCTGGAGTATCAGCTCCCCAGCATTTT
V: TRBV15; size: -; D: -; J: TRBJ2-5; CDR3: CATSREGRAETQYF; DNA: TGTGCCACCAGCAGAGAGGGCAGGGCAGAGACCCAGTACTTC
V: TRBV13; size: -; D: TRBD2; J: TRBJ2-1; CDR3: CASSSEREGSYDEQFF; DNA: TGTGCCAGCAGCTCTGAGCGGGAGGGTTCCTACGATGAGCAGTTCTTC
V: TRBV25-1; size: few; D: -; J: TRBJ1-4; CDR3: CASSSLGGGEKLFF; DNA: TGTGCCAGCAGTAGTCTGGGCGGGGGTGAAAAACTGTTTTTT
V: TRBV6-2/TRBV6-3; size: many; D: TRBD2; J: TRBJ2-3; CDR3: CASTLAGADNTQYF; DNA: TGTGCCAGCACCCTAGCGGGAGCTGATAATACGCAGTATTTT
V: TRBV29-1; size: -; D: -; J: TRBJ2-5; CDR3: CSAGITGKDQYF; DNA: TGCAGCGCCGGGATAACAGGGAAGGACCAGTACTTC
V: TRBV10-1; size: -; D: TRBD1; J: TRBJ1-5; CDR3: CASSESVGQDQPQHF; DNA: TGCGCCAGCAGTGAGTCAGTAGGACAGGATCAGCCCCAGCATTTT
V: TRBV10-3; size: few; D: -; J: TRBJ2-1; CDR3: CAITEDAEQFF; DNA: TGTGCCATCACCGAAGACGCTGAGCAGTTCTTC
V: TRBV20-1; size: -; D: TRBD2; J: TRBJ2-5; CDR3: CSARRTSGMTMETQYF; DNA: TGCAGTGCTAGGCGGACTAGCGGAATGACTATGGAGACCCAGTACTTC
V: TRBV28; size: many; D: -; J: TRBJ1-2; CDR3: CASRPLWVGEDNYGYTF; DNA: TGTGCCAGCCGCCCCCTTTGGGTCGGGGAAGATAACTATGGCTACACCTTC
V: TRBV7-2; size: once; D: -; J: TRBJ2-7; CDR3: CASSPQAHLGSGEQYF; DNA: TGTGCCAGCAGCCCCCAGGCCCATTTAGGGTCGGGCGAGCAGTACTTC
V: TRBV29-1; size: many; D: TRBD1; J: TRBJ1-2; CDR3: CSVPHRTGTAYGYTF; DNA: TGCAGCGTTCCCCACCGGACCGGGACAGCATATGGCTACACCTTC
V: TRBV29-1; size: -; D: -; J: TRBJ2-2; CDR3: CSVENTGELFF; DNA: TGCAGCGTTGAAAACACCGGGGAGCTGTTTTTT
V: TRBV10-3; size: few; D: -; J: TRBJ2-3; CDR3: CAISESVDTQYF; DNA: TGTGCCATCAGTGAGTCTGTAGATACGCAGTATTTT
V: TRBV29-1; size: -; D: -; J: TRBJ2-4; CDR3: CSVEAGNIQYF; DNA: TGCAGCGTTGAAGCGGGGAACATTCAGTACTTC
V: TRBV30; size: many; D: -; J: TRBJ2-1; CDR3: CAWSAVAAYNEQFF; DNA: TGTGCCTGGAGTGCGGTAGCGGCCTACAATGAGCAGTTCTTC
V: TRBV5-1; size: many; D: TRBD1; J: TRBJ1-1; CDR3: CASSLSRGAGTEAFF; DNA: TGCGCCAGCAGCTTGAGCAGGGGGGCGGGAACTGAAGCTTTCTTT
V: TRBV20-1; size: many; D: -; J: TRBJ2-5; CDR3: CSVEDFYGTQYF; DNA: TGCAGTGTGGAGGACTTTTACGGGACCCAGTACTTC
V: TRBV7-2; size: many; D: -; J: TRBJ2-1; CDR3: CASSLGGKDNEQFF; DNA: TGTGCCAGCAGCTTAGGGGGAAAGGACAATGAGCAGTTCTTC
V: TRBV7-8; size: few; D: -; J: TRBJ2-5; CDR3: CASIPGAGSVQETQYF; DNA: TGTGCCAGCATCCCCGGGGCAGGGTCGGTCCAAGAGACCCAGTACTTC
V: TRBV20-1; size: -; D: TRBD2; J: TRBJ2-1; CDR3: CSARPLAGGNYNEQFF; DNA: TGCAGTGCTAGACCCCTAGCGGGAGGCAACTACAATGAGCAGTTCTTC
V: TRBV6-2/TRBV6-3; size: few; D: TRBD1; J: TRBJ2-1; CDR3: CASSYPRTGSNEQFF; DNA: TGTGCCAGCAGTTACCCCAGGACAGGGTCCAATGAGCAGTTCTTC
V: TRBV28; size: many; D: -; J: TRBJ1-2; CDR3: CASSLRNPNYGYTF; DNA: TGTGCCAGCAGTTTAAGAAACCCTAACTATGGCTACACCTTC
V: TRBV27; size: -; D: TRBD2; J: TRBJ2-3; CDR3: CASSLAGAPDTQYF; DNA: TGTGCCAGCAGTTTAGCGGGAGCTCCAGATACGCAGTATTTT
V: TRBV20-1; size: -; D: TRBD2; J: TRBJ2-1; CDR3: CSAIAGRRFF; DNA: TGCAGTGCAATAGCGGGCCGGCGGTTCTTC
V: TRBV19; size: -; D: -; J: TRBJ1-6; CDR3: CASSTGRNSPLHF; DNA: TGTGCCAGTAGTACAGGGAGGAATTCACCCCTCCACTTT
V: TRBV2; size: many; D: TRBD2; J: TRBJ2-1; CDR3: CASPLTSGGYNEQFF; DNA: TGTGCCAGCCCCCTGACTAGCGGGGGTTACAATGAGCAGTTCTTC
V: TRBV13; size: many; D: -; J: TRBJ2-1; CDR3: CASSLGLGSVNEQFF; DNA: TGTGCCAGCAGCTTAGGCCTAGGGAGTGTTAATGAGCAGTTCTTC
V: TRBV6-1; size: -; D: -; J: TRBJ1-2; CDR3: CASRGDTFGGYTF; DNA: TGTGCCAGCAGGGGGGACACGTTTGGAGGCTACACCTTC
V: TRBV20-1; size: many; D: -; J: TRBJ2-7; CDR3: CSGMRGSYEQYF; DNA: TGCAGTGGGATGAGGGGTTCCTACGAGCAGTACTTC
V: TRBV20-1; size: few; D: -; J: TRBJ2-3; CDR3: CSAGDYKDDTDTQYF; DNA: TGCAGTGCCGGAGACTATAAGGACGACACAGATACGCAGTATTTT
V: TRBV27; size: few; D: TRBD2; J: TRBJ2-3; CDR3: CASSFGGSYIDTQYF; DNA: TGTGCCAGCAGTTTCGGCGGGAGCTATATAGATACGCAGTATTTT
V: TRBV4-1; size: -; D: -; J: TRBJ2-7; CDR3: CASSQEYGTHVTYEQYF; DNA: TGCGCCAGCAGCCAAGAGTACGGGACTCACGTAACCTACGAGCAGTACTTC
V: TRBV28; size: many; D: -; J: TRBJ2-1; CDR3: CASFGDNADNEQFF; DNA: TGTGCCAGCTTTGGGGACAACGCCGACAATGAGCAGTTCTTC
V: TRBV5-1; size: medium-sized; D: -; J: TRBJ1-1; CDR3: CASSLGGNTEAFF; DNA: TGTGCCAGCAGTTTGGGTGGGAACACTGAAGCTTTCTTT
V: TRBV11-1; size: -; D: TRBD2; J: TRBJ2-3; CDR3: CVSSLGAGGTDTQYF; DNA: TGTGTCAGCAGCTTAGGGGCGGGAGGGACAGATACGCAGTATTTT
V: TRBV19; size: few; D: TRBD1; J: TRBJ2-2; CDR3: CASSIPGTVNTGELFF; DNA: TGTGCCAGTAGTATCCCCGGGACAGTAAACACCGGGGAGCTGTTTTTT
V: TRBV20-1; size: few; D: -; J: TRBJ1-1; CDR3: CSATTLLNTEAFF; DNA: TGCAGTGCAACAACACTCCTGAACACTGAAGCTTTCTTT
V: TRBV2; size: many; D: -; J: TRBJ1-2; CDR3: CASSEMEPYGYTF; DNA: TGTGCCAGCAGTGAAATGGAGCCCTATGGCTACACCTTC
V: TRBV9; size: few; D: TRBD1; J: TRBJ2-2; CDR3: CASSVGGQMNTGELFF; DNA: TGTGCCAGCAGCGTAGGGGGACAGATGAACACCGGGGAGCTGTTTTTT
V: TRBV11-2; size: many; D: -; J: TRBJ1-1; CDR3: CASSSLLTGSTNSEAFF; DNA: TGTGCCAGCAGCTCACTTCTGACCGGGTCAACGAATAGTGAAGCTTTCTTT
V: TRBV2; size: many; D: TRBD2; J: TRBJ2-3; CDR3: CARTSATTDTQYF; DNA: TGTGCCAGGACTAGCGCTACCACAGATACGCAGTATTTT
V: TRBV11-3; size: few; D: -; J: TRBJ2-1; CDR3: CASSLDGTTQGKQFF; DNA: TGTGCCAGCAGCTTAGATGGTACGACACAGGGCAAGCAGTTCTTC
V: TRBV20-1; size: many; D: TRBD1; J: TRBJ2-7; CDR3: CSARDTGTGAYEQYF; DNA: TGCAGTGCTAGAGATACCGGGACAGGGGCCTACGAGCAGTACTTC